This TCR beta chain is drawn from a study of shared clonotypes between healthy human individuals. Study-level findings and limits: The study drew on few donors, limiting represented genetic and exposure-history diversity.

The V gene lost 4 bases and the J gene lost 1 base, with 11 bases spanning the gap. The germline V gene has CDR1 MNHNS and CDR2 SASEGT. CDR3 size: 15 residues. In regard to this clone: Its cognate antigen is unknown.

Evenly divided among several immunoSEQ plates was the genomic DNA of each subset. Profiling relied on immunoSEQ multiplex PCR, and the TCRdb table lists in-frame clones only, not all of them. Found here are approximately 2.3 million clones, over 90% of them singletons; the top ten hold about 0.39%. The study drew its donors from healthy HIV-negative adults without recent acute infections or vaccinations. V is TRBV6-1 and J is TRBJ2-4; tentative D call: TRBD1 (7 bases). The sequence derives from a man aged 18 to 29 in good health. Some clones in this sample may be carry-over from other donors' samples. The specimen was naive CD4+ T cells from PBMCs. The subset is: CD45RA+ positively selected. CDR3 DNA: TGTGCCAGCAGTGCCTCAGGGGGGGCCAAAAACATTCAGTACTTC. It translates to CASSASGGAKNIQYF.